These 29 T cell receptor beta chains were all obtained from the same sample, sequenced in a study of early T cells in non-severe SARS-CoV-2 infection. TCRdb ran MiXCR on the 5' RACE reads and lists one entry per CDR3 protein. The profile shows 90,000 to 130,000 distinct CDR3 sequences, around 13% of them singletons. This specimen was whole blood, taken at baseline. These TCRs come from an adult who was a healthcare worker with PCR-confirmed SARS-CoV-2 infection or an uninfected control (not recorded which).

The V gene is TRBV12-3 or TRBV12-4, the J gene TRBJ1-1; tentatively, D is TRBD1 (5 bases). The CDR3 loop spans 13 amino acids. The V gene lost 1 base and the J gene lost 11 bases, with 14 bases spanning the gap. The CDR3 reads CASSLGGGEEAFF. The CDR3 nucleotides read TGTGCCAGCAGTTTAGGGGGAGGGGAAGAGGCTTTCTTT.

There are a few counts of this clonotype. The V and J genes are TRBV6-5 and TRBJ2-7, with D tentatively TRBD1 or TRBD2 (5 bases each). V gave up 8 bases and J gave up 3 bases, with 11 bases separating them. Germline CDR1 is MNHEY and CDR2 is SVGAGI. The CDR3 is 12 residues long. The CDR3 DNA reads as TGTGCCAGCCGGGGCCTAGACTACGAGCAGTACTTC. Amino acids: CASRGLDYEQYF.

This clonotype was counted many times. The chain has TRBV20-1 and TRBJ1-5, with 11 bases identical to TRBD1. The trim removed 6 bases at V and 7 bases at J, leaving 11 bases unmatched. Germline assignment: CDR1 DFQATT and CDR2 SNEGSKA (reference sequence). The CDR3 runs 15 residues. The CDR3 reads CSARTGGPVDQPQHF. CDR3 in DNA: TGCAGTGCGCGGACAGGGGGCCCGGTGGACCAGCCCCAGCATTTT.

This sequence joins TRBV18 and TRBJ1-1; no definite D call. The CDR3 loop spans 13 amino acids. Germline V gene sequence: CDR1 KGHSH, CDR2 LQKENI. Trimming left V 1 base short and J 2 bases short, with 5 bases between. The CDR3 spells CASSPQSNTEAFF. The CDR3 nucleotides read TGTGCCAGCTCACCACAAAGCAACACTGAAGCTTTCTTT.

V usage is TRBV27 and J usage is TRBJ2-6; D may be TRBD2 (6 bases). Deletions cut 6 bases from V and 2 bases from J, with 14 bases between. Germline V gives CDR1 MNHEY, CDR2 SMNVEV (reference sequence). This CDR3 region has 16 residues. The CDR3: CASRITGGPGANVLTF. The CDR3 bases are TGTGCCAGCAGGATCACAGGAGGGCCTGGGGCCAACGTCCTGACTTTC.

This clonotype has ten or more counts. The chain recombines TRBV5-4 with TRBJ2-3; D unresolved. V was cut by 5 bases and J by 0 bases, with 10 bases left in between. Germline assignment: CDR1 SGHNT and CDR2 YYREEE (reference sequence). The CDR3 totals 14 residues. The CDR3 DNA reads TGTGCCAGCAGGATAACTACTAGCACAGATACGCAGTATTTT. It codes for CASRITTSTDTQYF.

The chain recombines TRBV18 with TRBJ1-2, with 7 bases identical to TRBD1. This CDR3 has 15 residues. With V trimmed by 1 base and J by 4 bases, 6 bases remained unmatched. Germline CDR1 is KGHSH and CDR2 is LQKENI. The CDR3 sequence is CASSPLKTGSYGYTF. CDR3 DNA sequence: TGTGCCAGCTCACCACTGAAGACAGGGTCCTATGGCTACACCTTC.

This clonotype was counted only a few times. The chain couples TRBV24-1 to TRBJ2-1; no clear D. CDR1 and CDR2 from the germline V gene are KGHDR and SFDVKD. Between the trimmed V and J ends, which lost 3 bases and 8 bases, there was a span of 4 bases. This CDR3 comprises 11 residues. The CDR3 DNA follows: TGTGCCACCAGTGATGGGGATGAGCAGTTCTTC. The encoded protein is CATSDGDEQFF.

The chain is built from TRBV28 and TRBJ2-7; the D is unclear. Germline V gene sequence: CDR1 MDHEN, CDR2 SYDVKM. V lost 6 bases and J lost 2, with 14 bases in between. The CDR3 sequence is 14 residues long. CDR3 loop: CASSFYPVTYEQYF. The CDR3 coding sequence is TGTGCCAGCAGCTTCTACCCGGTAACCTACGAGCAGTACTTC.

This clonotype was recorded a few times. This chain uses TRBV18 with TRBJ2-2, with D unresolved. Germline V lookup: CDR1 KGHSH, CDR2 LQKENI. The CDR3 runs 14 residues. The V and J ends lost 2 bases and 1 base respectively, with 5 bases between them. CDR3: CASSPGKNTGELFF. In DNA, the CDR3 is TGTGCCAGCTCACCAGGAAAGAACACCGGGGAGCTGTTTTTT.

The V call is TRBV7-6, the J call TRBJ2-1; perhaps TRBD2 as D (5 bases). V was pared by 0 bases and J by 0 bases, with 9 bases between. The CDR3 runs to 16 residues. CDR1 is SGHVS and CDR2 is FNYEAQ in the germline V gene. As DNA, the CDR3 is TGTGCCAGCAGCTTAGCTGAGGGTAGCTCCTACAATGAGCAGTTCTTC. Protein: CASSLAEGSSYNEQFF.

In its sample, this clonotype was seen a few times. This chain joins TRBV11-2 and TRBJ1-1; a possible D gene is TRBD1 (6 bases). V was pared by 1 base and J by 3 bases, with 12 bases between. The CDR3 consists of 15 residues. Germline loops: CDR1 SGHAT, CDR2 FQNNGV. The CDR3 nucleotides are TGTGCCAGCAGCTTAGGCAGGGGTGGTCACACTGAAGCTTTCTTT. It is translated as CASSLGRGGHTEAFF.

This clonotype was detected only a few times. The chain uses TRBV19 and TRBJ2-1; a weak D match, TRBD2 (5 bases). The CDR3 totals 14 residues. V was cut by 1 base and J by 1 base, with 5 bases left in between. CDR1 is LNHDA and CDR2 is SQIVND in the germline V gene (reference sequence). CDR3: CASSIGGSYNEQFF. CDR3 sequence (DNA): TGTGCCAGTAGTATAGGCGGGTCCTACAATGAGCAGTTCTTC.

V is TRBV19 and J is TRBJ2-1; 7 positions agree with TRBD2. Germline V CDR1 and CDR2: LNHDA, SQIVND (reference sequence). The CDR3 covers 15 residues. V lost 4 bases to trimming and J lost 8 bases; unmatched junction nucleotides: 11. CDR3 region: CASSTFLGGGYEQFF. In nucleotides, the CDR3 is TGTGCCAGTAGTACCTTCCTTGGGGGGGGTTATGAGCAGTTCTTC.

This clonotype was seen more than once but under ten times. Relative to the germline gene, one junction end is altered; a read error may explain this. The rearrangement links TRBV7-7 to TRBJ2-1; 8 nucleotides agree with TRBD2. Germline V gives CDR1 SSHAT, CDR2 FNYEAQ (reference sequence). CDR3 size: 14 residues. The DNA for the CDR3 is TGTGCTAGCAGCTTGGGGGTAGCGGGACATGAGCAGTTCTTC. It yields the protein CASSLGVAGHEQFF.

V is TRBV2 and J is TRBJ1-5; 8 bases align to TRBD1. The germline V gene has CDR1 SNHLY and CDR2 FYNNEI. V shed 2 bases, J shed 3 bases, and the junction held 6 bases outside the gene matches. This CDR3 has 16 residues. CDR3 loop: CASSEQGAKSNQPQHF. The DNA for the CDR3 is TGTGCCAGCAGTGAACAGGGGGCGAAGTCCAATCAGCCCCAGCATTTT.

The sample holds many counts of this clonotype. V is TRBV13 and J is TRBJ2-2; no reliable D call. V shed 5 bases and J shed 4 bases, with 11 bases lying between them. The CDR3 length is 14 residues. CDR1 and CDR2 from the germline V gene are PRHDT and FYEKMQ (reference sequence). This chain's CDR3 is CASSPYRGTGELFF. The CDR3 nucleotides are TGTGCCAGCAGCCCGTACCGAGGCACCGGGGAGCTGTTTTTT.

This clonotype was seen many times. The CDR3 sequence is CASSYSGYGYTF. The CDR3 DNA follows: TGTGCCAGCAGTTACTCGGGCTATGGCTACACCTTC. The V call is TRBV6-2 or TRBV6-3, the J call TRBJ1-2; D not certain. CDR1 MNHEY and CDR2 SVGEGT come from the germline V gene. V was trimmed by 0 bases and J by 4 bases, leaving 3 bases between them. This CDR3 spans 12 amino acids.

This clonotype was counted many times. The chain has TRBV5-6 and TRBJ2-2; 13 positions agree with TRBD2. The CDR3 extends over 17 amino acids. Trimming removed 4 bases from V and 5 bases from J; junction bases left unmatched: 8. CDR1 and CDR2 from the germline V gene are SGHDT and YYEEEE. DNA for the CDR3: TGTGCCAGCAGCGGAGGACTAGCGGGGGTTGTAACCGGGGAGCTGTTTTTT. This translates into CASSGGLAGVVTGELFF.

The genes are TRBV7-2 and TRBJ2-2; unclear D gene. The CDR3 spans 15 residues. The germline V gene has CDR1 SGHTA and CDR2 FQGNSA. The V gene lost 3 bases and the J gene lost 1 base, with 9 bases spanning the gap. CDR3 DNA: TGTGCCAGCAGCTTTCGTGGAGTGAACACCGGGGAGCTGTTTTTT. Amino acids: CASSFRGVNTGELFF. The whole variable domain, filled in from reference TRBV7-2 and TRBJ2-2, reads GAGVSQSPSNKVTEKGKDVELRCDPISGHTALYWYRQSLGQGLEFLIYFQGNSAPDKSGLPSDRFSAERTGGSVSTLTIQRTQQEDSAVYLCASSFRGVNTGELFFGEGSRLTVL.

This clonotype was seen a handful of times. V usage is TRBV27 and J usage is TRBJ2-7; no clear D. V lost 4 bases and J lost 1, with 17 bases in between. This CDR3 comprises 16 residues. Germline V gene sequence: CDR1 MNHEY, CDR2 SMNVEV (reference sequence). The CDR3 reads CASSSRQGERSYEQYF. The DNA for the CDR3 is TGTGCCAGCAGTTCCCGACAAGGAGAAAGGTCCTACGAGCAGTACTTC.

This clonotype was observed many times. CDR3 nucleotides: TGTGCCAGCACAGGGTATGTTCAGCCCCAGCATTTT. Residues: CASTGYVQPQHF. The chain carries TRBV6-6 and TRBJ1-5; D may be TRBD1 (5 bases). From germline, CDR1 is MNHNY and CDR2 SVGAGI (reference sequence). The V and J ends lost 7 bases and 6 bases respectively, with 10 bases between them. The CDR3 has 12 residues.

This clonotype was seen a few times. This chain uses TRBV9 with TRBJ2-5; 9 bases are shared with TRBD1. The CDR3 length is 15 residues. Germline V gene data show CDR1 as SGDLS and CDR2 as YYNGEE. The junction had 6 bases not matched to a gene; V was cut back by 0 bases and J by 6 bases. CDR3 sequence (DNA): TGTGCCAGCAGCGTAGGGACAGGGGAAACAAAGACCCAGTACTTC. It yields the protein CASSVGTGETKTQYF.

The V and J genes are TRBV29-1 and TRBJ2-7; D might be TRBD1 (5 bases). Germline lookup yields CDR1 SQVTM and CDR2 ANQGSEA. This CDR3 is built from 12 residues. With 4 bases removed from V and 2 bases from J, the gap between germline ends came to 9 bases. The CDR3, as DNA: TGCAGCGTTGCTGACAGTACCTACGAGCAGTACTTC. It translates to CSVADSTYEQYF.

Ten or more counts support this clonotype. V is TRBV5-1 and J is TRBJ1-4; possible D gene TRBD1, 5 bases. V lost 4 bases to trimming and J lost 8 bases, with 9 bases between them. The CDR3 has 12 amino acids. Germline loops: CDR1 SGHRS, CDR2 YFSETQ. CDR3 sequence reads: CASSGQGEKLFF. The CDR3 DNA sequence: TGCGCCAGCAGCGGCCAGGGAGAAAAACTGTTTTTT.

The V call is TRBV5-1, the J call TRBJ1-6, with D hard to call. Germline V gene lookup returns CDR1 SGHRS and CDR2 YFSETQ. The CDR3 has 14 residues. Trimming took 3 bases from V and 12 from J, leaving 16 bases between them. This CDR3 is CASSSVTGVLPLHF. The CDR3, as DNA: TGCGCCAGCAGCTCTGTGACGGGAGTCTTACCCCTCCACTTT.

CDR3 bases: TGTGCCAGCAGTTACATGGGGGGCACCGGGGAGCTGTTTTTT. Its translation: CASSYMGGTGELFF. V is TRBV6-2 or TRBV6-3 and J is TRBJ2-2; D is perhaps TRBD2 (6 bases). Trimming pared 2 bases from V and 4 bases from J, leaving 8 bases between. The CDR3 is 14 residues long. Germline V gives CDR1 MNHEY, CDR2 SVGEGT.

The V and J genes are TRBV6-6 and TRBJ1-6, with 9 bases identical to TRBD1. After removal of 7 bases from V and 7 bases from J, the junction contained 14 bases not matched to a gene. The length of the CDR3 is 17 residues. CDR1 is MNHNY and CDR2 is SVGAGI in the germline V gene (reference sequence). The CDR3 loop reads CASTLDRGPSGNSPLHF. CDR3 nucleotides: TGTGCCAGCACCCTGGACAGGGGACCCTCGGGGAATTCACCCCTCCACTTT.

This clonotype was counted a few times. The chain couples TRBV5-1 to TRBJ2-7; possibly TRBD1 for D (5 bases). CDR1 and CDR2 (germline): SGHRS, YFSETQ. V lost 2 bases and J 2 bases, leaving 8 bases between the germline ends. The CDR3 is 13 amino acids. The DNA for the CDR3 is TGCGCCAGCAGCTTTTCAGGGACCTACGAGCAGTACTTC. Amino acids: CASSFSGTYEQYF.